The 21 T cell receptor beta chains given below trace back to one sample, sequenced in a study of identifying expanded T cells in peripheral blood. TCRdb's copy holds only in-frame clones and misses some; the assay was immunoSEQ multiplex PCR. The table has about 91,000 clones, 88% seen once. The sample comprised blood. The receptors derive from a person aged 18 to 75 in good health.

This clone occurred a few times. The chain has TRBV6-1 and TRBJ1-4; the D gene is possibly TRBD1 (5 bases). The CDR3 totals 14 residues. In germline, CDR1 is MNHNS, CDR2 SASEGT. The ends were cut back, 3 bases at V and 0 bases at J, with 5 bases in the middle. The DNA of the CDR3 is TGTGCCAGCAGTGAGGGGCCAACTAATGAAAAACTGTTTTTT. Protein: CASSEGPTNEKLFF.

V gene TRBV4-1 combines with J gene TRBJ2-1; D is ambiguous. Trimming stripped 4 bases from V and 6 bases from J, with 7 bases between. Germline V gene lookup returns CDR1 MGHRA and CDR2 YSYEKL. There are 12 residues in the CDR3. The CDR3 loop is CASSPRPNEQFF. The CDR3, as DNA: TGCGCCAGCAGCCCCCGTCCCAATGAGCAGTTCTTC.

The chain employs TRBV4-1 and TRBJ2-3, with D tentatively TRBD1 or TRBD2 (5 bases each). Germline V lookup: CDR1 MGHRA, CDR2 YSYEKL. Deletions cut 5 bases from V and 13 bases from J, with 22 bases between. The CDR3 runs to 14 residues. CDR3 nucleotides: TGCGCCAGCAGCGACCGTGGCACCCGGGACCACAAGTATTTT. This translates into CASSDRGTRDHKYF.

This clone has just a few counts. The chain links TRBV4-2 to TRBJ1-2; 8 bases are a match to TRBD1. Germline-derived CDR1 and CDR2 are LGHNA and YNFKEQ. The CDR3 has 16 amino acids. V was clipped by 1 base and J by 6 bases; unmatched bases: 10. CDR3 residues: CASSQAGDRPLDGYTF. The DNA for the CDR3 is TGTGCCAGCAGCCAAGCTGGGGACAGGCCCTTGGATGGCTACACCTTC.

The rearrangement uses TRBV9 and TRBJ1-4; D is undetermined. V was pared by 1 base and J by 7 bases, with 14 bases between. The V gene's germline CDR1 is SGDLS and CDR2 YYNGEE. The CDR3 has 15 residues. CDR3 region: CASSVSSGIGEKLFF. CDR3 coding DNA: TGTGCCAGCAGCGTATCATCAGGAATAGGTGAAAAACTGTTTTTT.

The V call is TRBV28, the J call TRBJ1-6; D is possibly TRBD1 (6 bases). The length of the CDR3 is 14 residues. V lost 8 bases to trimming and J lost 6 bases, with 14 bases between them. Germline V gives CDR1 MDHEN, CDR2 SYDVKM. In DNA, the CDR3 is TGTGCCAGCGAGGGGGGGGCTGGTAATTCACCCCTCCACTTT. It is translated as CASEGGAGNSPLHF.

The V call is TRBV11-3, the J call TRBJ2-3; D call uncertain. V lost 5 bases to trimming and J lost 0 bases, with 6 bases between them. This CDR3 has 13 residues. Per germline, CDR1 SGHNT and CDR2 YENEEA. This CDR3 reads CASSQMSTDTQYF. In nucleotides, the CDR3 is TGTGCCAGCAGCCAAATGAGCACAGATACGCAGTATTTT. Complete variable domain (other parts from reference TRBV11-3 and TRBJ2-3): EAGVVQSPRYKIIEKKQPVAFWCNPISGHNTLYWYLQNLGQGPELLIRYENEEAVDDSQLPKDRFSAERLKGVDSTLKIQPAELGDSAVYLCASSQMSTDTQYFGPGTRLTVL.

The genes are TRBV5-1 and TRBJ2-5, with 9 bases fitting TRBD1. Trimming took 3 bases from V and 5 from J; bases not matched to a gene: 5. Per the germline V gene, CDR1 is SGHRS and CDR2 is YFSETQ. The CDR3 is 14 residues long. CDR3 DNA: TGCGCCAGCAGCTCGGACAGGGGAGGGGAGACCCAGTACTTC. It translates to CASSSDRGGETQYF.

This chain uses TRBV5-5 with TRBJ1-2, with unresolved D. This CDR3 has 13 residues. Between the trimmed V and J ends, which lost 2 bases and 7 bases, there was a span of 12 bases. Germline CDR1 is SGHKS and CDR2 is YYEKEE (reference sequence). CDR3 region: CASSFVGSRGYTF. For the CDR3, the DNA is TGTGCCAGCAGCTTCGTGGGAAGTCGTGGCTACACCTTC.

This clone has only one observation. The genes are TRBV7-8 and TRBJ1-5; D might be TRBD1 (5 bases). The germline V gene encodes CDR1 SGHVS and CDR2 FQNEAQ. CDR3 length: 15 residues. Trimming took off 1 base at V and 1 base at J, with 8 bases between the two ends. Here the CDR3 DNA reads TGTGCCAGCAGCTTAGGGCAGGGAAGCAATCAGCCCCAGCATTTT. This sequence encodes CASSLGQGSNQPQHF.

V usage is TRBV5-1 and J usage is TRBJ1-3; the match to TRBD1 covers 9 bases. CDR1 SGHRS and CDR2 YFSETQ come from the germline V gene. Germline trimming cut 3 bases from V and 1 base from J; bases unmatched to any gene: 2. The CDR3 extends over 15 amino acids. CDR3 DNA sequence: TGCGCCAGCAGCTCACAGGGGGCGTCTGGAAACACCATATATTTT. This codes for CASSSQGASGNTIYF.

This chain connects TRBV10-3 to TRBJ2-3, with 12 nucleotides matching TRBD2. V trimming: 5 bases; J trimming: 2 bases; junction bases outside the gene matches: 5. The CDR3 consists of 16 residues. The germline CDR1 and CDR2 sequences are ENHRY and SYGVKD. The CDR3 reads CAISMTSGRFTDTQYF. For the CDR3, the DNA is TGTGCCATCAGTATGACTAGCGGGAGATTCACAGATACGCAGTATTTT.

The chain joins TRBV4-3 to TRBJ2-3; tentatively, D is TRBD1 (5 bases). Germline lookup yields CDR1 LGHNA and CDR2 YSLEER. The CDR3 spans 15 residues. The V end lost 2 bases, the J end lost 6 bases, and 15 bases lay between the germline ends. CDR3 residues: CASSQPGALPDTQYF. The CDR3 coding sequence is TGCGCCAGCAGCCAACCTGGGGCTTTGCCCGATACGCAGTATTTT.

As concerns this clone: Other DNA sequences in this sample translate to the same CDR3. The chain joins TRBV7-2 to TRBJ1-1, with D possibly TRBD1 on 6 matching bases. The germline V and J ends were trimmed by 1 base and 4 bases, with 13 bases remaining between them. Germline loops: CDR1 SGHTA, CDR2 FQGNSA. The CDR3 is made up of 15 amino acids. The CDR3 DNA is TGTGCCAGCAGCTTAGATACGGGGGGCGGCACTGAAGCTTTCTTT. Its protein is CASSLDTGGGTEAFF.

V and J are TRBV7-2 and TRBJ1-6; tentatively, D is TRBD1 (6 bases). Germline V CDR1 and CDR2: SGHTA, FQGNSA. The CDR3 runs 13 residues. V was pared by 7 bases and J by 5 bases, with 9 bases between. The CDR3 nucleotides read TGTGCCAGCACCCGGACAGATAATTCACCCCTCCACTTT. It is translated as CASTRTDNSPLHF. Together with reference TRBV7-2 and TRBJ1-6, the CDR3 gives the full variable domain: GAGVSQSPSNKVTEKGKDVELRCDPISGHTALYWYRQSLGQGLEFLIYFQGNSAPDKSGLPSDRFSAERTGGSVSTLTIQRTQQEDSAVYLCASTRTDNSPLHFGNGTRLTVT.

DNA for the CDR3: TGCGCCAGCAGTGAGGAGACACAGAGCGAGCAGTACTTC. Translation: CASSEETQSEQYF. V is TRBV10-2 and J is TRBJ2-7; D not resolved. CDR3 size: 13 residues. The germline V gene encodes CDR1 WSHSY and CDR2 SAAADI. Between the trimmed V and J ends, which lost 2 bases and 6 bases, there was a span of 11 bases.

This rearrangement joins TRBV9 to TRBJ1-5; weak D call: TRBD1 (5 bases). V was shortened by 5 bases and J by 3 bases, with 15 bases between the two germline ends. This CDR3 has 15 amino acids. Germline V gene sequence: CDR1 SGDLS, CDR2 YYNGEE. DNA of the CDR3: TGTGCCAGCAGTGAATCAGGGTCCGCCAATCAGCCCCAGCATTTT. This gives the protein CASSESGSANQPQHF.

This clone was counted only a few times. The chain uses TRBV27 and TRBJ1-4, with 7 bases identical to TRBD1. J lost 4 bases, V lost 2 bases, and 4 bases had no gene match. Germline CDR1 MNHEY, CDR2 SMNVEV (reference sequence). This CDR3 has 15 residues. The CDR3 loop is CASSLTRDSNEKLFF. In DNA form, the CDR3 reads TGTGCCAGCAGTTTAACACGGGACAGTAATGAAAAACTGTTTTTT.

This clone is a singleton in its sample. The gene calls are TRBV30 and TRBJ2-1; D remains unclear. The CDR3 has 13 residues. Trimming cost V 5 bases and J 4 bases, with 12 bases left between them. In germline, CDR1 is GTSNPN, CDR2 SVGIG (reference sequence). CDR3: CAWGDNWYNEQFF. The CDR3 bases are TGTGCCTGGGGGGATAACTGGTACAATGAGCAGTTCTTC.

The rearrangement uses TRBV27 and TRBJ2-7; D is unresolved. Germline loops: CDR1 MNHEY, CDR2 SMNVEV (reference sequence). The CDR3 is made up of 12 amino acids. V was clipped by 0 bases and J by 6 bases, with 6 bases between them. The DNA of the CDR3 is TGTGCCAGCAGTTTATCCCGGGTCGAGCAGTACTTC. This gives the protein CASSLSRVEQYF.

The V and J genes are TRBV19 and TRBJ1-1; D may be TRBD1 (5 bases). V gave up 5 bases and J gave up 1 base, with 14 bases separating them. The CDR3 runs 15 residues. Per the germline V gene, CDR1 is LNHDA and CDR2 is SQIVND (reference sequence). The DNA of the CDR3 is TGTGCCAGTAGTCCGTCCGGGGCTAGGAACACTGAAGCTTTCTTT. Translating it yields CASSPSGARNTEAFF. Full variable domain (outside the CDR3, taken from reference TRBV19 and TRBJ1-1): DGGITQSPKYLFRKEGQNVTLSCEQNLNHDAMYWYRQDPGQGLRLIYYSQIVNDFQKGDIAEGYSVSREKKESFPLTVTSAQKNPTAFYLCASSPSGARNTEAFFGQGTRLTVV.